This T cell receptor (beta chain) was sequenced for a study of shared clonotypes between healthy human individuals. As for the study in general: There were three CD4 naive, three CD4 memory, two CD8 naive and one CD8 memory plates per donor.

Germline V gives CDR1 MNHEY, CDR2 SVGAGI. CDR3 length equals 14 residues. J gave up 2 bases and V 6 bases, and 7 bases lay outside the gene matches. The table came from immunoSEQ multiplex PCR; TCRdb's copy has only in-frame clones and leaves some out. The sample includes more than 90,000 clones, 67% of them seen just once. Overall study findings and caveats: Generation probability values for non-shared clonotypes were lower than those for clonotypes shared by all four donors.

A note on this clone: Its antigen is still unknown.

The sequence came from a man between 25 and 39 years old in good health. This rearrangement joins TRBV6-5 to TRBJ2-7; TRBD1 agrees at 7 bases. Sequencing used memory CD8+ T cells sorted from blood. The subset is: CD45RO+ cells pooled with CCR7-negative TemRA cells. In nucleotides, the CDR3 is TGTGCCAGCAGCGACAGGGCACGGCCCTACGAGCAGTACTTC. Its translation: CASSDRARPYEQYF.